The 15 T cell receptor beta chains given below trace back to one sample, sequenced in a study of T cells expressing NK-cell markers. TCRdb reprocessed the 5' RACE reads, keeping one entry per CDR3 protein, no DNA. The sample data list 200,000 to 300,000 distinct CDR3 sequences. Specimen: blood T cells: a sorted CD56 or NKG2C T cell subset, CD4+ or CD8+ T cells, or bulk PBMC T cells (not recorded which). Receptors were obtained from a woman aged 18-70 years in good health.

The chain is built from TRBV5-1 and TRBJ2-5. This CDR3 is 14 amino acids long. The germline V gene encodes CDR1 SGHRS and CDR2 YFSETQ. The CDR3 here is CASSLVPAQETQYF.

The chain recombines TRBV20-1 with TRBJ2-1; TCRdb lists TRBD2, though no DNA is available to test this call. The V gene's germline CDR1 is DFQATT and CDR2 SNEGSKA (reference sequence). The CDR3 is made up of 13 amino acids. The CDR3 loop is CSAGLAGGSIGFF.

The J gene is TRBJ1-6, the V gene TRBV6-5; TCRdb gives TRBD1 as the D gene, but with no DNA this cannot be confirmed. Germline CDR1 reads MNHEY; CDR2 reads SVGAGI. CDR3 length: 15 residues. CDR3 residues: CASSYRGQYGSPLHF.

V is TRBV6-1 and J is TRBJ2-1. The CDR3 has 15 amino acids. CDR1 is MNHNS and CDR2 is SASEGT in the germline V gene. CDR3 protein: CASSRLGALNNEQFF.

This sequence joins TRBV5-1 and TRBJ2-1; TCRdb designates TRBD2, a call that cannot be tested without DNA. The CDR3 extends over 14 amino acids. Germline V gene sequence: CDR1 SGHRS, CDR2 YFSETQ. This CDR3 is CASIRGEGTREQFF.

The chain couples TRBV7-2 to TRBJ2-5; TCRdb gives TRBD1 as the D gene, but with no DNA this cannot be confirmed. The CDR3 covers 14 residues. The germline CDR1 and CDR2 sequences are SGHTA and FQGNSA. The CDR3 sequence is CASSPPGREETQYF. Full variable domain (rest looked up from reference TRBV7-2 and TRBJ2-5): GAGVSQSPSNKVTEKGKDVELRCDPISGHTALYWYRQSLGQGLEFLIYFQGNSAPDKSGLPSDRFSAERTGGSVSTLTIQRTQQEDSAVYLCASSPPGREETQYFGPGTRLLVL.

The CDR3 loop reads CASGANRGYNTEAFF. The chain recombines TRBV2 with TRBJ1-1; as DNA is missing, the TRBD1 call by TCRdb cannot be tested. The CDR3 has 15 residues. Per the germline V gene, CDR1 is SNHLY and CDR2 is FYNNEI.

This rearrangement joins TRBV27 to TRBJ2-1; TCRdb returns TRBD1, unconfirmable since there is no DNA. CDR3 length: 16 amino acids. Looked up from germline, CDR1 is MNHEY and CDR2 is SMNVEV (reference sequence). This CDR3 is CASSLSPGQGLVRQFF.

CDR3 sequence: CASSPGTLNEKLFF. V is TRBV28 and J is TRBJ1-4; absent DNA, TCRdb's TRBD1 call cannot be checked. The germline CDR1 and CDR2 sequences are MDHEN and SYDVKM. CDR3 size: 14 residues.

The chain has TRBV29-1 and TRBJ1-4; there is no DNA to check the TCRdb D call of TRBD1. CDR1 and CDR2 (germline): SQVTM, ANQGSEA. CDR3 length: 13 amino acids. The CDR3 here is CSAGRGTNEKLFF.

This rearrangement joins TRBV7-9 to TRBJ2-1; TCRdb gives TRBD1 as the D gene, but with no DNA this cannot be confirmed. Looked up from germline, CDR1 is SEHNR and CDR2 is FQNEAQ (reference sequence). The CDR3 sequence is 13 residues long. CDR3 region: CASSWDRLNEQFF. The full variable domain, rest sourced from reference TRBV7-9 and TRBJ2-1, is DTGVSQNPRHKITKRGQNVTFRCDPISEHNRLYWYRQTLGQGPEFLTYFQNEAQLEKSRLLSDRFSAERPKGSFSTLEIQRTEQGDSAMYLCASSWDRLNEQFFGPGTRLTVL.

The chain employs TRBV19 and TRBJ2-3. Germline V gene lookup returns CDR1 LNHDA and CDR2 SQIVND (reference sequence). The length of the CDR3 is 15 residues. CDR3 region: CASSSMRTSTDTQYF.

This chain links TRBV28 with TRBJ2-1. The CDR3 consists of 15 residues. Germline V gene sequence: CDR1 MDHEN, CDR2 SYDVKM. The CDR3 sequence: CASSYRSLRDNEQFF. The entire variable domain, with the rest obtained from reference TRBV28 and TRBJ2-1, is as follows: DVKVTQSSRYLVKRTGEKVFLECVQDMDHENMFWYRQDPGLGLRLIYFSYDVKMKEKGDIPEGYSVSREKKERFSLILESASTNQTSMYLCASSYRSLRDNEQFFGPGTRLTVL.

This chain uses TRBV29-1 with TRBJ2-7; the D call from TCRdb, TRBD1, cannot be confirmed without DNA. Germline V gives CDR1 SQVTM, CDR2 ANQGSEA. The CDR3 extends over 15 amino acids. CDR3 residues: CSVRRTAGSSYEQYF.

The chain links TRBV12-3 or TRBV12-4 to TRBJ1-2. The CDR3 consists of 12 residues. The CDR3 spells CASSLSPYGYTF.